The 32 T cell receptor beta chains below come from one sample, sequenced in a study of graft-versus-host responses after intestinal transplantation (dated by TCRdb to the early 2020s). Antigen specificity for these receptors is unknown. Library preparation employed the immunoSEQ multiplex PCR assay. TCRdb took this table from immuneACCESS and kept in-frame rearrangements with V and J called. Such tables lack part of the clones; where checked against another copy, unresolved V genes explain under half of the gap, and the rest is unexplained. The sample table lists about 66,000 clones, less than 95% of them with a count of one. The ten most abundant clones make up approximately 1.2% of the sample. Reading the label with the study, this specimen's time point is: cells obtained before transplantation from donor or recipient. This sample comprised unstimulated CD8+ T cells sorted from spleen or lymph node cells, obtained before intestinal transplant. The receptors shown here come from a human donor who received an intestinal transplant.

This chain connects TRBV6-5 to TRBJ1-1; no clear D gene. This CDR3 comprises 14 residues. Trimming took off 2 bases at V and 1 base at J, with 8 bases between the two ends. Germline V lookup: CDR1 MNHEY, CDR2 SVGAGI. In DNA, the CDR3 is TGTGCCAGCAGTTACACAGACCAGAACACTGAAGCTTTCTTT. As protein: CASSYTDQNTEAFF.

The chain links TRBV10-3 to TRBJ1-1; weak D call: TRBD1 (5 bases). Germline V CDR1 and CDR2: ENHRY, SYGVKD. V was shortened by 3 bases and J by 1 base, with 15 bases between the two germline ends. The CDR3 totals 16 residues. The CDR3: CAISDGDPGPNTEAFF. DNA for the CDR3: TGTGCCATCAGTGACGGAGACCCAGGGCCGAACACTGAAGCTTTCTTT.

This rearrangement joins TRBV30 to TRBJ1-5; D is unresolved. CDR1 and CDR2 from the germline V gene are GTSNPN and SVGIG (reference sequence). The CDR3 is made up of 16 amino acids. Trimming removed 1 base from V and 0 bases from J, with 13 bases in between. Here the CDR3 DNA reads TGTGCCTGGAGTGGACGAAGGGCGGGTAGCAATCAGCCCCAGCATTTT. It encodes CAWSGRRAGSNQPQHF.

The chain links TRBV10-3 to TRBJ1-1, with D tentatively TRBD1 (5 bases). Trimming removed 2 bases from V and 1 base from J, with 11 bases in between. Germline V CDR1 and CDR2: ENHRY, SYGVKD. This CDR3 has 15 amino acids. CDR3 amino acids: CAISEGGGGNTEAFF. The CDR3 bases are TGTGCCATCAGTGAGGGGGGGGGAGGGAACACTGAAGCTTTCTTT.

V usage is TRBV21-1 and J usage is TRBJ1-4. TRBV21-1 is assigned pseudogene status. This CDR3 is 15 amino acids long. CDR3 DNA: TGTGCCAGCAGCCTAAGTCCAGGGACTTGGGAAAAACTGTTTTTT. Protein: CASSLSPGTWEKLFF.

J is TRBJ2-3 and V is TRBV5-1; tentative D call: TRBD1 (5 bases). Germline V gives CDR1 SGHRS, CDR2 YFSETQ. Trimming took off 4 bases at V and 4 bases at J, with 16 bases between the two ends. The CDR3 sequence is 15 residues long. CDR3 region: CASSIAWGGADTQYF. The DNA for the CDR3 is TGCGCCAGCAGCATCGCCTGGGGCGGAGCAGATACGCAGTATTTT.

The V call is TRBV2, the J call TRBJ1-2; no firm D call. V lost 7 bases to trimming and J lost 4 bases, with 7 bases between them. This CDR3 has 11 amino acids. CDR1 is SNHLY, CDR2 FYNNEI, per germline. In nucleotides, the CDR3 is TGTGCCAGCATGGTGGCCTATGGCTACACCTTC. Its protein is CASMVAYGYTF.

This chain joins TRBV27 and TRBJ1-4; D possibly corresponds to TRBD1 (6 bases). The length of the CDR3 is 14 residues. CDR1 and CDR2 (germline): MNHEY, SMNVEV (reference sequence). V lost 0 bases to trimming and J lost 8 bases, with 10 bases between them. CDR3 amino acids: CASSLSIGGEKLFF. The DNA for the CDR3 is TGTGCCAGCAGTTTATCGATTGGGGGCGAAAAACTGTTTTTT. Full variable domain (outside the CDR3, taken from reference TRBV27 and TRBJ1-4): EAQVTQNPRYLITVTGKKLTVTCSQNMNHEYMSWYRQDPGLGLRQIYYSMNVEVTDKGDVPEGYKVSRKEKRNFPLILESPSPNQTSLYFCASSLSIGGEKLFFGSGTQLSVL.

CDR3 residues: CASSVEGSGGPSTTDTQYF. CDR3 coding DNA: TGTGCCAGCAGCGTAGAGGGTAGCGGGGGCCCTTCTACCACAGATACGCAGTATTTT. This chain uses TRBV9 with TRBJ2-3; 9 nucleotides match TRBD2. Trimming removed 0 bases from V and 2 bases from J; junction bases left unmatched: 13. The CDR3 runs to 19 residues. CDR1 and CDR2 from the germline V gene are SGDLS and YYNGEE. Together with reference TRBV9 and TRBJ2-3, the CDR3 gives the full variable domain: DSGVTQTPKHLITATGQRVTLRCSPRSGDLSVYWYQQSLDQGLQFLIQYYNGEERAKGNILERFSAQQFPDLHSELNLSSLELGDSALYFCASSVEGSGGPSTTDTQYFGPGTRLTVL.

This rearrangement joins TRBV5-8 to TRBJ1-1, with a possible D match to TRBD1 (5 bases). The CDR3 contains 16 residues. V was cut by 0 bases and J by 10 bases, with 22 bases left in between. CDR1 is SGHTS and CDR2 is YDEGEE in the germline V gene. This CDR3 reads CASSLEAWAGSQGAFF. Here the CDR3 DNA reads TGTGCCAGCAGCTTGGAGGCGTGGGCGGGAAGTCAGGGAGCTTTCTTT.

The CDR3 protein is CSVGTGGGNTIYF. The CDR3 DNA reads TGCAGCGTTGGGACGGGAGGGGGAAACACCATATATTTT. The V and J genes are TRBV29-1 and TRBJ1-3; D gene uncertain. CDR1 is SQVTM, CDR2 ANQGSEA, per germline. The CDR3 has 13 amino acids. Trimming stripped 4 bases from V and 4 bases from J, with 11 bases between. Drawing the rest from reference TRBV29-1 and TRBJ1-3, the complete variable domain is SAVISQKPSRDICQRGTSLTIQCQVDSQVTMMFWYRQQPGQSLTLIATANQGSEATYESGFVIDKFPISRPNLTFSTLTVSNMSPEDSSIYLCSVGTGGGNTIYFGEGSWLTVV.

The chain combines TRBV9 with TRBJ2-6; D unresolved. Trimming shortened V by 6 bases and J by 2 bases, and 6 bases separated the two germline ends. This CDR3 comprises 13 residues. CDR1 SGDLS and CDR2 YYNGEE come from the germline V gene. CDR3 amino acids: CASTVAGANVLTF. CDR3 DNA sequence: TGTGCCAGCACAGTGGCTGGGGCCAACGTCCTGACTTTC.

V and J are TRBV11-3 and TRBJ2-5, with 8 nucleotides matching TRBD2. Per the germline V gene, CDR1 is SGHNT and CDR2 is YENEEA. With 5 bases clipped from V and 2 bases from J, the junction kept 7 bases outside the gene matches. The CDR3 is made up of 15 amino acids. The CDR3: CASSPGTRTQETQYF. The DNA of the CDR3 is TGTGCCAGCAGCCCCGGGACTAGGACTCAAGAGACCCAGTACTTC.

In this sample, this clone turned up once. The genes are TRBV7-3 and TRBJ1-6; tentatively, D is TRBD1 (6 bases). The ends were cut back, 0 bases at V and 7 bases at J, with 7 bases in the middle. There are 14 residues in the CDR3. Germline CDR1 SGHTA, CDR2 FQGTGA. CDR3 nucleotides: TGTGCCAGCAGCTTAACGGGGGCGAATTCACCCCTCCACTTT. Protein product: CASSLTGANSPLHF.

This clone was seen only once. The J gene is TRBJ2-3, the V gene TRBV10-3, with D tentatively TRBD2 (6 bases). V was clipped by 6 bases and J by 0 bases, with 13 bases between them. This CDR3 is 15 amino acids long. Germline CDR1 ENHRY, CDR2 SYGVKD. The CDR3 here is CAISPGLSSTDTQYF. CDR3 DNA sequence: TGTGCCATCAGCCCGGGACTGTCTAGCACAGATACGCAGTATTTT.

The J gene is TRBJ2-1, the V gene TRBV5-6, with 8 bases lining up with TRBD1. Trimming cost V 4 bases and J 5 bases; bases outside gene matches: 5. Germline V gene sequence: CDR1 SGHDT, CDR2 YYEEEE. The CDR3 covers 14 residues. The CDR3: CASSIGQGHNEQFF. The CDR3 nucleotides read TGTGCCAGCAGCATAGGACAGGGCCACAATGAGCAGTTCTTC.

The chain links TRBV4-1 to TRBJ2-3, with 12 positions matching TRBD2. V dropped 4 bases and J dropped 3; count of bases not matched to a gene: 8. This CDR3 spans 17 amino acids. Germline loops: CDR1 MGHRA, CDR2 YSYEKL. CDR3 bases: TGCGCCAGCAGCCTCGATCAGACTAGCGGGGGTACAGATACGCAGTATTTT. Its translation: CASSLDQTSGGTDTQYF.

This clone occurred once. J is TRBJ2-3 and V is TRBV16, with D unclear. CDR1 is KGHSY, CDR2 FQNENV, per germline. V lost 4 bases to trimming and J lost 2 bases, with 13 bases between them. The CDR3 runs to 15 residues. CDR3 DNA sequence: TGTGCCAGCAGCCCGACTGCGAGTAACACAGATACGCAGTATTTT. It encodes CASSPTASNTDTQYF.

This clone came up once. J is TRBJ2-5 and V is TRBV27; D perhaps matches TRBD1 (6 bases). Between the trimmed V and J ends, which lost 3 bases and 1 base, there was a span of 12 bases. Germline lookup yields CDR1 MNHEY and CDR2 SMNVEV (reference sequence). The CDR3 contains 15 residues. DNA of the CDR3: TGTGCCAGCAGTTTCTGGGGACACCCCCAAGAGACCCAGTACTTC. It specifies CASSFWGHPQETQYF.

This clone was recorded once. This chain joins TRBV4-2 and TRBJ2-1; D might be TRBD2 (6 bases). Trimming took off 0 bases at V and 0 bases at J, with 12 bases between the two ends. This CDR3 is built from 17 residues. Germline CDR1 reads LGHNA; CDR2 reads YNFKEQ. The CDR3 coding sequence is TGTGCCAGCAGCCAAGATCCCGGACTAATCTCCTACAATGAGCAGTTCTTC. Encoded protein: CASSQDPGLISYNEQFF.

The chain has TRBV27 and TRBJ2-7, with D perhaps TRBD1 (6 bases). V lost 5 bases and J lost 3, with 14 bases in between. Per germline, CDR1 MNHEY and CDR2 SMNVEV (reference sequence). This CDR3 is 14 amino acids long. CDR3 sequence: CASSLRGHDYEQYF. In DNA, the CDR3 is TGTGCCAGCAGTCTGAGGGGACACGACTACGAGCAGTACTTC.

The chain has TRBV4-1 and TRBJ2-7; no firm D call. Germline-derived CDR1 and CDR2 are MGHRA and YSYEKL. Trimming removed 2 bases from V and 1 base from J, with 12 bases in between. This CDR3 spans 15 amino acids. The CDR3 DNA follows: TGCGCCAGCAGCCAATTTTCCGGCGGATCCTACGAGCAGTACTTC. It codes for CASSQFSGGSYEQYF.

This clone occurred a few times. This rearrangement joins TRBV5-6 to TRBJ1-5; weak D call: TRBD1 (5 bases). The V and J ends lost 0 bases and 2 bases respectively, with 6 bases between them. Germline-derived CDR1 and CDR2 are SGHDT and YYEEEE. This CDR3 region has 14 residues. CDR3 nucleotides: TGTGCCAGCAGCTTGGGGGGGGGCAATCAGCCCCAGCATTTT. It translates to CASSLGGGNQPQHF. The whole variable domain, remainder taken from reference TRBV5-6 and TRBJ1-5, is DAGVTQSPTHLIKTRGQQVTLRCSPKSGHDTVSWYQQALGQGPQFIFQYYEEEERQRGNFPDRFSGHQFPNYSSELNVNALLLGDSALYLCASSLGGGNQPQHFGDGTRLSIL.

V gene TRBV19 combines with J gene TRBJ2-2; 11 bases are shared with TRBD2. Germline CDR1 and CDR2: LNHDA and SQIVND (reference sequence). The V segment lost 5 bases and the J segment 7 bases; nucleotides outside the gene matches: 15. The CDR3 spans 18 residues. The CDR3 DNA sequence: TGTGCCAGTAGTCCCCAGTCGGTAGCGGGGGGGCTCGGCGGGGAGCTGTTTTTT. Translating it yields CASSPQSVAGGLGGELFF.

The CDR3 nucleotides read TGTGCCAGCAGCGGCTCGGGGCGGGGTTCCCAAGAGACCCAGTACTTC. Translating it yields CASSGSGRGSQETQYF. The chain couples TRBV2 to TRBJ2-5; tentative D call: TRBD2 (6 bases). Germline V lookup: CDR1 SNHLY, CDR2 FYNNEI. Trimming shortened V by 6 bases and J by 1 base, and 18 bases separated the two germline ends. This CDR3 comprises 16 residues.

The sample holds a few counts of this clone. In nucleotides, the CDR3 is TGTGCCAGCACCCTTGGACAGAACTATGGCTACACCTTC. It specifies CASTLGQNYGYTF. The chain is built from TRBV6-5 and TRBJ1-2; possible D gene TRBD1, 6 bases. Looked up from germline, CDR1 is MNHEY and CDR2 is SVGAGI. The CDR3 is 13 residues long. V was trimmed by 7 bases and J by 2 bases, leaving 11 bases between them.

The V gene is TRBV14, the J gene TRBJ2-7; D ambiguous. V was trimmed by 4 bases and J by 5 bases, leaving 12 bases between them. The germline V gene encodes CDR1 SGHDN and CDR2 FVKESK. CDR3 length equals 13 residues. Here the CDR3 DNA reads TGTGCCAGCAGCCCCGGGTTGTGGGACGAGCAGTACTTC. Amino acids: CASSPGLWDEQYF.

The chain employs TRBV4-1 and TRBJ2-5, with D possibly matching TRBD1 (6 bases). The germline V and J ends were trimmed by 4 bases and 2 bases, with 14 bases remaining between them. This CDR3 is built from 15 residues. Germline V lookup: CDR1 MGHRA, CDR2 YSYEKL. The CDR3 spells CASSPRTDEQETQYF. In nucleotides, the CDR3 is TGCGCCAGCAGCCCAAGGACAGACGAGCAAGAGACCCAGTACTTC.

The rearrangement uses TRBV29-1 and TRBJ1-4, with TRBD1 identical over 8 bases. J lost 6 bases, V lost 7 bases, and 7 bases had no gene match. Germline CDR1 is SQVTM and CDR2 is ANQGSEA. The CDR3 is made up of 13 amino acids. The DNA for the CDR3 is TGCAGCGCCCGGACAGGGCGGGATGAAAAACTGTTTTTT. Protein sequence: CSARTGRDEKLFF.

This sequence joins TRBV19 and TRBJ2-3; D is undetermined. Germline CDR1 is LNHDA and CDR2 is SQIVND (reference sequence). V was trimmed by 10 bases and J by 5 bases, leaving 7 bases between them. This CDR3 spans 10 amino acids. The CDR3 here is CATRLDTQYF. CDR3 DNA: TGTGCCACGCGCTTAGATACGCAGTATTTT. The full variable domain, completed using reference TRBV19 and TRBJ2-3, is DGGITQSPKYLFRKEGQNVTLSCEQNLNHDAMYWYRQDPGQGLRLIYYSQIVNDFQKGDIAEGYSVSREKKESFPLTVTSAQKNPTAFYLCATRLDTQYFGPGTRLTVL.

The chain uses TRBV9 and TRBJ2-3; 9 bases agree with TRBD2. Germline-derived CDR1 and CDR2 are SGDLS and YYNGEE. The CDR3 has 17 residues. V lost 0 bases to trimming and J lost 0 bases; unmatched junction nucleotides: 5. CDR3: CASSVGVSGGSTDTQYF. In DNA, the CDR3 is TGTGCCAGCAGCGTAGGGGTTAGCGGGGGCAGCACAGATACGCAGTATTTT.

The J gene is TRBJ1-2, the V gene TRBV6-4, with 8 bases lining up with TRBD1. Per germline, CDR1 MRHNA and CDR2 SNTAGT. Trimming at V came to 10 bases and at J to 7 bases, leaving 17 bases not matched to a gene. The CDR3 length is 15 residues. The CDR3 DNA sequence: TGTGCCACGCGCCCGGGGACAGGCGGTCGGGGTGGCTACACCTTC. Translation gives CATRPGTGGRGGYTF.